One sample yielded the 25 T cell receptor beta chains listed below, sequenced in a study of CD8+ T cells in alopecia areata. In each case, RNA was isolated and then reverse transcribed into cDNA as the sequencing template. Generated by immunoSEQ multiplex PCR, the TCRdb table keeps only in-frame clones and is missing some. The table lists about 180,000 clones, 58% of them singletons, with about a sixth in the top ten. Treatment denoted: oral pan-JAK inhibitor, 5-10 mg twice daily. Sequencing was performed on CD4+ T cells sorted from blood, taken between weeks 55 and 65, from a patient treated with tofacitinib. The receptors were sampled from a human donor with alopecia areata.

This chain joins TRBV5-1 and TRBJ2-4; the D is unclear. The germline gives CDR1 SGHRS, CDR2 YFSETQ. This CDR3 is 17 amino acids long. Trimming removed 0 bases from V and 1 base from J, with 14 bases in between. The CDR3: CASSLAGPHQAKNIQYF. CDR3 DNA: TGCGCCAGCAGCTTGGCCGGCCCGCACCAGGCCAAAAACATTCAGTACTTC.

The chain joins TRBV2 to TRBJ1-3, with D perhaps TRBD1 (6 bases). The CDR3 is 16 residues long. Germline V CDR1 and CDR2: SNHLY, FYNNEI. The CDR3 protein is CGSTGIAASSGNTIYF. DNA for the CDR3: TGTGGGTCTACAGGGATAGCCGCATCCTCTGGAAACACCATATATTTT.

Written as DNA, the CDR3 is TGCGCCAGCAGCAAACTAGATGCAGATACGCAGTATTTT. Residues: CASSKLDADTQYF. The chain carries TRBV5-1 and TRBJ2-3; tentative D call: TRBD2 (5 bases). There are 13 residues in the CDR3. Trimming took 4 bases from V and 4 from J, leaving 10 bases between them. Germline CDR1 and CDR2: SGHRS and YFSETQ.

This clone was seen repeatedly, ten times or more. The V and J genes are TRBV30 and TRBJ1-5, with a tentative D call TRBD1 (6 bases). Germline V lookup: CDR1 GTSNPN, CDR2 SVGIG (reference sequence). The V end was cut by 1 base, the J end by 4 bases, with 8 bases between. The CDR3 extends over 13 amino acids. The CDR3 here is CAWSATGNQPQHF. CDR3 sequence (DNA): TGTGCCTGGAGTGCTACAGGGAATCAGCCCCAGCATTTT.

The chain joins TRBV5-6 to TRBJ2-7; TRBD2 matches 8 bases. The CDR3 is 15 residues long. J was trimmed by 9 bases and V by 4 bases; bases with no gene match: 15. CDR1 is SGHDT and CDR2 is YYEEEE in the germline V gene. CDR3 in DNA: TGTGCCAGCAGCCTAGAGTCGCTAGCGGGCCTCGGGCAGTACTTC. Amino acids: CASSLESLAGLGQYF.

The V gene is TRBV23-1, the J gene TRBJ1-2, with D perhaps matching TRBD1 (5 bases). TRBV23-1 is annotated as an ORF whose role is uncertain. This CDR3 comprises 12 residues. The chain's CDR3 is CDFRGPRGGYTF. The CDR3 DNA is TGCGACTTCCGGGGACCTCGCGGTGGCTACACCTTC.

The V and J genes are TRBV5-1 and TRBJ2-5; D might be TRBD1 (6 bases). CDR1 and CDR2 from the germline V gene are SGHRS and YFSETQ. V was clipped by 0 bases and J by 8 bases, with 14 bases between them. This CDR3 is built from 14 residues. The CDR3 protein is CASSLDRDPQTQYF. Written as DNA, the CDR3 is TGCGCCAGCAGCTTGGACAGGGATCCTCAAACCCAGTACTTC.

The chain combines TRBV18 with TRBJ1-3; D remains ambiguous. The CDR3 length is 15 residues. In germline, CDR1 is KGHSH, CDR2 LQKENI. With 2 bases removed from V and 0 bases from J, the gap between germline ends came to 8 bases. The CDR3 DNA follows: TGTGCCAGCTCACCATCGTCAACCTCTGGAAACACCATATATTTT. Amino acids: CASSPSSTSGNTIYF.

This chain links TRBV29-1 with TRBJ2-7; D is unresolved. This CDR3 is 12 amino acids long. Germline V gene sequence: CDR1 SQVTM, CDR2 ANQGSEA. V was shortened by 4 bases and J by 8 bases, with 15 bases between the two germline ends. CDR3 sequence (DNA): TGCAGCGTTGGGGCTCCCAACTCCAAGCAGTACTTC. This translates into CSVGAPNSKQYF.

The chain has TRBV6-5 and TRBJ2-7; the D gene could be TRBD1 or TRBD2 (5 bases each). Between the trimmed V and J ends, which lost 2 bases and 0 bases, there was a span of 8 bases. The CDR3 extends over 14 amino acids. Germline loops: CDR1 MNHEY, CDR2 SVGAGI. The CDR3 reads CASSYVGVSYEQYF. In DNA, the CDR3 is TGTGCCAGCAGTTACGTGGGGGTCTCCTACGAGCAGTACTTC.

The gene calls are TRBV27 and TRBJ2-7, with D possibly TRBD1 on 5 matching bases. CDR1 is MNHEY, CDR2 SMNVEV, per germline (reference sequence). V lost 6 bases, J lost 3 bases, and 15 bases lay in between. The CDR3 loop spans 14 amino acids. The CDR3 nucleotides read TGTGCCAGCAGCCTCAGGACAAGGGACTACGAGCAGTACTTC. It yields the protein CASSLRTRDYEQYF.

The rearrangement joins TRBV30 to TRBJ1-3, with unresolved D. Germline V gene data show CDR1 as GTSNPN and CDR2 as SVGIG (reference sequence). V gave up 5 bases and J gave up 0 bases, with 8 bases separating them. This CDR3 has 13 residues. The CDR3 reads CAWGRGSGNTIYF. CDR3 coding DNA: TGTGCCTGGGGGAGAGGCTCTGGAAACACCATATATTTT.

The gene calls are TRBV2 and TRBJ1-5; D uncertain. Between the trimmed V and J ends, which lost 9 bases and 0 bases, there was a span of 9 bases. The CDR3 runs 13 residues. The germline V gene has CDR1 SNHLY and CDR2 FYNNEI. CDR3 in amino acids: CASESDSNQPQHF. The DNA of the CDR3 is TGTGCCAGTGAGAGTGATAGCAATCAGCCCCAGCATTTT.

The V call is TRBV6-8, the J call TRBJ2-7; perhaps TRBD2 as D (7 bases). Trimming took 5 bases from V and 2 from J, leaving 16 bases between them. Germline assignment: CDR1 MNHGY and CDR2 SAAAGT. The CDR3 loop spans 15 amino acids. The CDR3 spells CASSNGRGGTYEQYF. The CDR3 coding sequence is TGTGCCAGCAGTAACGGACGCGGGGGCACCTACGAGCAGTACTTC.

The sample holds a few counts of this clone. V and J are TRBV7-9 and TRBJ1-2; 9 bases align to TRBD1. The CDR3 sequence is 16 residues long. The V gene end was trimmed by 5 bases and the J gene end by 8 bases; junction bases not matched to a gene: 15. From germline, CDR1 is SEHNR and CDR2 FQNEAQ (reference sequence). The CDR3 sequence: CASSNYHPGQGDGYTF. The CDR3 DNA is TGTGCCAGCAGCAACTATCATCCGGGACAGGGAGACGGCTACACCTTC. Complete variable domain (other parts from reference TRBV7-9 and TRBJ1-2): DTGVSQNPRHKITKRGQNVTFRCDPISEHNRLYWYRQTLGQGPEFLTYFQNEAQLEKSRLLSDRFSAERPKGSFSTLEIQRTEQGDSAMYLCASSNYHPGQGDGYTFGSGTRLTVV.

This sequence joins TRBV7-9 and TRBJ2-5; 8 bases are shared with TRBD2. V was pared by 6 bases and J by 1 base, with 4 bases of the junction left unmatched. Germline V gene data show CDR1 as SEHNR and CDR2 as FQNEAQ (reference sequence). CDR3 size: 14 residues. This CDR3 is CASRHSGVQETQYF. Here the CDR3 DNA reads TGTGCCAGCAGACATAGCGGGGTCCAAGAGACCCAGTACTTC. The variable domain in full, completed from reference TRBV7-9 and TRBJ2-5, reads DTGVSQNPRHKITKRGQNVTFRCDPISEHNRLYWYRQTLGQGPEFLTYFQNEAQLEKSRLLSDRFSAERPKGSFSTLEIQRTEQGDSAMYLCASRHSGVQETQYFGPGTRLLVL.

V and J are TRBV7-2 and TRBJ1-5; D may be TRBD1 (5 bases). The CDR3 contains 15 residues. The germline V gene has CDR1 SGHTA and CDR2 FQGNSA. The ends were cut back, 2 bases at V and 4 bases at J, with 12 bases in the middle. The DNA for the CDR3 is TGTGCCAGCAGCTTAATCACAGGCGGTAATCAGCCCCAGCATTTT. Translation gives CASSLITGGNQPQHF.

The chain carries TRBV11-3 and TRBJ2-5; D perhaps matches TRBD2 (5 bases). V was cut by 0 bases and J by 9 bases, with 11 bases left in between. Germline V CDR1 and CDR2: SGHNT, YENEEA. This CDR3 spans 13 amino acids. CDR3 loop: CASSLDTERAQYF. CDR3 DNA sequence: TGTGCCAGCAGCTTAGATACGGAGAGGGCCCAGTACTTC.

The J gene is TRBJ1-4, the V gene TRBV29-1; unclear D gene. This CDR3 spans 14 amino acids. V lost 0 bases and J lost 3, with 8 bases in between. Germline CDR1 is SQVTM and CDR2 is ANQGSEA. This CDR3 is CSVEDHASNEKLFF. The CDR3 nucleotides are TGCAGCGTTGAAGATCATGCATCTAATGAAAAACTGTTTTTT.

This rearrangement joins TRBV7-9 to TRBJ1-1, with 10 bases matching TRBD1. Trimming at V came to 2 bases and at J to 4 bases, leaving 1 base not matched to a gene. The length of the CDR3 is 14 residues. Looked up from germline, CDR1 is SEHNR and CDR2 is FQNEAQ (reference sequence). The DNA of the CDR3 is TGTGCCAGCAGCTTAAGGACAGGGGGCACTGAAGCTTTCTTT. Residues: CASSLRTGGTEAFF.

The rearrangement joins TRBV30 to TRBJ1-4; no clear D. V gave up 3 bases and J gave up 6 bases, with 8 bases separating them. CDR1 and CDR2 (germline): GTSNPN, SVGIG (reference sequence). The CDR3 has 12 amino acids. CDR3 bases: TGTGCCTGGAGGGTGAGAGATGAAAAACTGTTTTTT. It yields the protein CAWRVRDEKLFF.

On this clone itself: Other DNA variants within this sample encode the same CDR3. This chain links TRBV4-1 with TRBJ2-3; D uncertain. V was cut by 2 bases and J by 2 bases, with 2 bases left in between. Germline values: CDR1 MGHRA, CDR2 YSYEKL. CDR3 size: 12 residues. The CDR3 DNA sequence: TGCGCCAGCAGCCAACCCACAGATACGCAGTATTTT. Its protein is CASSQPTDTQYF.

The rearrangement joins TRBV2 to TRBJ2-3; the match to TRBD2 covers 9 bases. The CDR3 covers 15 residues. Germline CDR1 reads SNHLY; CDR2 reads FYNNEI. J lost 3 bases, V lost 6 bases, and 7 bases had no gene match. CDR3: CASSASGVMTDTQYF. As DNA, the CDR3 is TGTGCCAGCAGCGCTAGCGGGGTGATGACAGATACGCAGTATTTT.

Written as DNA, the CDR3 is TGTGCCAGCAGCCGGGACAGGGTCACTGAAGCTTTCTTT. Translation gives CASSRDRVTEAFF. The chain recombines TRBV11-1 with TRBJ1-1; the match to TRBD1 covers 9 bases. V lost 5 bases and J lost 4; bases outside the gene matches: 2. This CDR3 region has 13 residues. Germline V gene data show CDR1 as SGHAT and CDR2 as FQDESV (reference sequence).

This chain connects TRBV19 to TRBJ1-3, with TRBD1 matching over 8 bases. V was clipped by 8 bases and J by 2 bases; unmatched bases: 5. This CDR3 is 14 amino acids long. Germline assignment: CDR1 LNHDA and CDR2 SQIVND (reference sequence). CDR3 amino acids: CASCRTGPGNTIYF. In nucleotides, the CDR3 is TGTGCCAGTTGCCGGACAGGGCCTGGAAACACCATATATTTT.